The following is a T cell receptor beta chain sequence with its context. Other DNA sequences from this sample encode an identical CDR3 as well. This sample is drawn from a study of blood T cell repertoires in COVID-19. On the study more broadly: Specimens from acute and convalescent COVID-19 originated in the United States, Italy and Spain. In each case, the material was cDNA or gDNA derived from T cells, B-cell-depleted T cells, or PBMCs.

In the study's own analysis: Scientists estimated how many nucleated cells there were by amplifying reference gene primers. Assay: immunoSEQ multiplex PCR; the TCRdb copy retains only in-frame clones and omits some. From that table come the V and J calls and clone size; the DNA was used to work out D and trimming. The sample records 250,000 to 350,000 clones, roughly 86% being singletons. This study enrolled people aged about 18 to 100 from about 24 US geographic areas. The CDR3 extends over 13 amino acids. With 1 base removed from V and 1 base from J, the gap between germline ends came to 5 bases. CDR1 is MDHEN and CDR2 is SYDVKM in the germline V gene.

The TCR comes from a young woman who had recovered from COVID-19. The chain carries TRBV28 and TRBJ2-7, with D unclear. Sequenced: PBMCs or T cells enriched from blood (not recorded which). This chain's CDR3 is CASSLYGSYEQYF. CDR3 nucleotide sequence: TGTGCCAGCAGTTTATACGGGTCCTACGAGCAGTACTTC.